These T cell receptor beta chains were read from a single sample in a study of regulatory T cells in long-lasting Graves disease. TCRdb ran MiXCR on the multiplex PCR reads and lists one entry per CDR3 protein. The repertoire includes 350,000 to 450,000 distinct CDR3 sequences, about 15% of them detected once, and approximately 7.8% sits in the top ten. These same records also appear under a second study, on T cells in Graves' hyperthyroidism and ophthalmopathy.

The source material was peripheral blood mononuclear cells (PBMCs), sampled at new diagnosis, from a patient treated with antithyroid drugs. Source of these receptors: a woman in her thirties or forties with Graves disease. Each CDR3 is given with its conserved first and last residue. Clone size is given for some rows only: seen once, a few or many times, or a class if the clone is expanded.

cdr3_length	clone_size	v_call	j_call	cdr3_aa
14	.	TRBV6-1	TRBJ2-3	CASSEDRGPDTQYF
16	few	TRBV27	TRBJ1-2	CASSPTPGHLPYGYTF
15	.	TRBV5-1	TRBJ2-2	CASSFNAGATGELFF
15	many	TRBV6-2/TRBV6-3	TRBJ2-1	CASSSDLSSYNEQFF
12	.	TRBV7-8	TRBJ1-1	CASSSHSTEAFF
13	many	TRBV4-1	TRBJ2-1	CASSSREQNEQFF
14	many	TRBV19	TRBJ2-1	CASNRDGYYNEQFF
13	many	TRBV27	TRBJ2-1	CASSGGLYYEQFF
14	many	TRBV19	TRBJ2-7	CASSRGTSGIEQYF
19	.	TRBV6-2/TRBV6-3	TRBJ2-2	CASSSLGRGRALSRGELFF
16	.	TRBV11-3	TRBJ2-3	CASSYRSLAVTDTQYF
14	.	TRBV20-1	TRBJ2-1	CSAPGQGVRNEQFF
13	many	TRBV13	TRBJ2-5	CASSEYGKETQYF
15	few	TRBV10-3	TRBJ2-3	CAISVQGAMADTQYF
16	many	TRBV7-9	TRBJ2-6	CASSPGSRPGANVLTF
14	many	TRBV7-2	TRBJ2-3	CASSLSGVRDTQYF
16	many	TRBV6-2/TRBV6-3	TRBJ2-7	CASSYSRLAVVNEQYF
14	.	TRBV7-2	TRBJ1-1	CASIQTRMNTEAFF
15	.	TRBV11-3	TRBJ2-3	CASSKAGTGTDTQYF
13	many	TRBV18	TRBJ2-5	CASYFDSTETQYF
14	many	TRBV19	TRBJ2-3	CASTPSDGTDTQYF
13	few	TRBV12-3/TRBV12-4	TRBJ1-2	CASPRAGVGGYTF
14	many	TRBV6-1	TRBJ2-5	CASTIQSGEETQYF
16	.	TRBV19	TRBJ2-1	CASSIWGTSRYNEQFF
13	many	TRBV30	TRBJ2-7	CAWTRDSSYEQYF
18	.	TRBV13	TRBJ1-3	CASSLISEGVDSGNTIYF
16	.	TRBV13	TRBJ2-1	CASSQTGTRDYNEQFF
17	many	TRBV27	TRBJ2-3	CASSLSISADPTDTQYF